The 27 T cell receptor beta chains reported below all come from one sample, sequenced in a study of T cell repertoires in cytomegalovirus infection. Using its own MiXCR run on the reads, TCRdb lists one record per CDR3 protein. The sample has 750,000 to 950,000 distinct CDR3 sequences; just under 30% are singletons. No cognate antigen is known for these TCRs. This material consisted of cultured CD8+ T cells from PBMCs, taken from culture after CMV antigen stimulation. These receptors originate from a human donor in good health (CMV status not recorded). Some clones in this sample may be carry-over from other donors' samples.

There are many counts of this clonotype. The chain employs TRBV7-8 and TRBJ1-2; the D is unclear. With 1 base removed from V and 4 bases from J, the gap between germline ends came to 7 bases. This CDR3 spans 13 amino acids. Looked up from germline, CDR1 is SGHVS and CDR2 is FQNEAQ. CDR3 sequence (DNA): TGTGCCAGCAGCTTAGAACGGATCTATGGCTACACCTTC. Its translation: CASSLERIYGYTF.

V is TRBV4-1 and J is TRBJ2-7; 9 bases are a match to TRBD2. The CDR3 extends over 16 amino acids. Unmatched junction bases numbered 10, after V lost 3 bases and J lost 4 bases. The germline V gene encodes CDR1 MGHRA and CDR2 YSYEKL. CDR3 in DNA: TGCGCCAGCAGCCAGATCCTTAGCGGGGGCTTTTACGAGCAGTACTTC. This encodes CASSQILSGGFYEQYF.

This clonotype was seen ten or more times. This sequence joins TRBV7-8 and TRBJ1-5; D might be TRBD1 (5 bases). The CDR3 is 15 amino acids. Germline V gene sequence: CDR1 SGHVS, CDR2 FQNEAQ. Trimming removed 2 bases from V and 2 bases from J, with 10 bases in between. The CDR3 DNA is TGTGCCAGCAGCTTATTGCAGGGCCGCAATCAGCCCCAGCATTTT. The encoded protein is CASSLLQGRNQPQHF. The whole variable domain, remainder taken from reference TRBV7-8 and TRBJ1-5, is GAGVSQSPRYKVAKRGQDVALRCDPISGHVSLFWYQQALGQGPEFLTYFQNEAQLDKSGLPSDRFFAERPEGSVSTLKIQRTQQEDSAVYLCASSLLQGRNQPQHFGDGTRLSIL.

This clonotype was counted only a few times. The chain links TRBV7-9 to TRBJ2-1; D unclear. The V gene's germline CDR1 is SEHNR and CDR2 FQNEAQ (reference sequence). V was shortened by 4 bases and J by 0 bases, with 16 bases between the two germline ends. This CDR3 contains 17 residues. In nucleotides, the CDR3 is TGTGCCAGCAGCTCTGCTATACGAATAAGCTCCTACAATGAGCAGTTCTTC. Encoded protein: CASSSAIRISSYNEQFF. Looking up the rest from reference TRBV7-9 and TRBJ2-1 gives the full variable domain: DTGVSQNPRHKITKRGQNVTFRCDPISEHNRLYWYRQTLGQGPEFLTYFQNEAQLEKSRLLSDRFSAERPKGSFSTLEIQRTEQGDSAMYLCASSSAIRISSYNEQFFGPGTRLTVL.

The genes are TRBV7-9 and TRBJ2-3, with a weak D call TRBD1 (6 bases). Deletions cut 4 bases from V and 3 bases from J, with 11 bases between. The V gene's germline CDR1 is SEHNR and CDR2 FQNEAQ (reference sequence). This CDR3 is built from 14 residues. CDR3 sequence (DNA): TGTGCCAGCAGCTCCGGGACATTGACAGATACGCAGTATTTT. This encodes CASSSGTLTDTQYF.

This clonotype was found a few times. The J gene is TRBJ2-7, the V gene TRBV6-6; weak D call: TRBD2 (6 bases). V was shortened by 0 bases and J by 5 bases, with 8 bases between the two germline ends. Looked up from germline, CDR1 is MNHNY and CDR2 is SVGAGI (reference sequence). CDR3 length: 13 residues. CDR3 DNA sequence: TGTGCCAGCAGTTACTCCGGAGGGAACGAGCAGTACGTC. This codes for CASSYSGGNEQYV.

In its sample, this clonotype was seen a few times. Written as DNA, the CDR3 is TGTGCCAGCAGTTTACTCTTGGATGAGCAGTTCTTC. It specifies CASSLLLDEQFF. The V and J genes are TRBV6-2 or TRBV6-3 and TRBJ2-1, with unresolved D. Trimming left V 4 bases short and J 8 bases short, with 9 bases between. The CDR3 has 12 amino acids. Germline CDR1 MNHEY, CDR2 SVGEGT.

The chain carries TRBV29-1 and TRBJ2-7; TRBD2 might be the D (7 bases). The CDR3 contains 15 residues. Trimming removed 3 bases at V and 0 bases at J, with 15 bases between. From germline, CDR1 is SQVTM and CDR2 ANQGSEA. The CDR3 DNA reads as TGCAGCGTTGAGGTGGGGGGGCCGAGCTCCTACGAGCAGTACTTC. Translated: CSVEVGGPSSYEQYF.

This rearrangement joins TRBV2 to TRBJ2-2; D might be TRBD2 (6 bases). The V end was cut by 3 bases, the J end by 2 bases, with 10 bases between. Per germline, CDR1 SNHLY and CDR2 FYNNEI. The CDR3 runs to 15 residues. CDR3 sequence: CASSDLAANTGELFF. The CDR3, as DNA: TGTGCCAGCAGTGACTTAGCGGCAAACACCGGGGAGCTGTTTTTT.

This clonotype was counted a few times. This chain uses TRBV4-1 with TRBJ2-7, with 7 bases identical to TRBD2. This CDR3 is 15 amino acids long. The J segment lost 4 bases and the V segment lost 1 base, leaving 7 bases of the junction unmatched. Germline assignment: CDR1 MGHRA and CDR2 YSYEKL. The CDR3 here is CASSQGISGDYEQYV. The CDR3 bases are TGCGCCAGCAGCCAAGGGATCAGCGGGGATTACGAGCAGTACGTC.

This clonotype was observed a few times. The chain carries TRBV7-2 and TRBJ2-3; D remains ambiguous. This CDR3 is 16 amino acids long. CDR1 is SGHTA and CDR2 is FQGNSA in the germline V gene. Between the trimmed V and J ends, which lost 0 bases and 5 bases, there was a span of 15 bases. The CDR3 protein is CASSLAPHSRIDTQYF. The CDR3 region has the DNA TGTGCCAGCAGCTTAGCCCCCCACTCTAGGATAGATACGCAGTATTTT.

This chain connects TRBV12-3 or TRBV12-4 to TRBJ2-7; D is possibly TRBD1 or TRBD2 (5 bases each). V lost 2 bases to trimming and J lost 9 bases, with 11 bases between them. The CDR3 has 12 residues. CDR3 sequence (DNA): TGTGCCAGCAGTTTATCCAGGGACGGGCAGTACTTC. Its protein is CASSLSRDGQYF.

This clonotype was counted between two and nine times. This chain connects TRBV19 to TRBJ1-2; weak D call: TRBD1 (5 bases). CDR3 length: 12 residues. Germline V CDR1 and CDR2: LNHDA, SQIVND (reference sequence). V was pared by 4 bases and J by 8 bases, with 11 bases between. DNA for the CDR3: TGTGCCAGTAGTAAAGGGGCGGAAGGCTACACCTTC. It is translated as CASSKGAEGYTF.

The J gene is TRBJ1-1, the V gene TRBV19, with D unresolved. Trimming left V 3 bases short and J 0 bases short, with 14 bases between. CDR3 length: 16 amino acids. Germline CDR1 and CDR2: LNHDA and SQIVND (reference sequence). CDR3: CASSILGGELNTEAFF. CDR3 nucleotides: TGTGCCAGTAGTATTTTAGGAGGAGAACTGAACACTGAAGCTTTCTTT.

This clonotype was detected ten times or more. The chain combines TRBV6-1 with TRBJ2-7, with D perhaps matching TRBD1 or TRBD2 (6 bases each). Germline-derived CDR1 and CDR2 are MNHNS and SASEGT. The CDR3 contains 14 residues. V lost 7 bases and J 3 bases, leaving 16 bases between the germline ends. The CDR3 bases are TGTGCCAGCACCCAAAGGGGGGCGGGCTACGAGCAGTACGTC. As protein: CASTQRGAGYEQYV.

The V and J genes are TRBV6-2 or TRBV6-3 and TRBJ1-2; maybe TRBD1 (6 bases). V was cut by 6 bases and J by 3 bases, with 20 bases left in between. Germline loops: CDR1 MNHEY, CDR2 SVGEGT. The CDR3 has 16 residues. CDR3: CASSPTRTADYYGYTF. CDR3 sequence (DNA): TGTGCCAGCAGCCCCACCCGGACAGCGGATTACTATGGCTACACCTTC.

The V call is TRBV7-8, the J call TRBJ2-7; D gene ambiguous. CDR1 is SGHVS, CDR2 FQNEAQ, per germline. The CDR3 consists of 14 residues. With 5 bases removed from V and 2 bases from J, the gap between germline ends came to 13 bases. CDR3 residues: CASSPGPRTYEQYV. The DNA for the CDR3 is TGTGCCAGCAGCCCAGGACCGAGGACCTACGAGCAGTACGTC.

The chain links TRBV7-2 to TRBJ2-7; 16 positions match TRBD2. The germline CDR1 and CDR2 sequences are SGHTA and FQGNSA. This CDR3 is 18 amino acids long. After removal of 1 base from V and 4 bases from J, the junction contained 7 bases not matched to a gene. Written as DNA, the CDR3 is TGTGCCAGCAGCTTAGTGGGACTAGCGGGGGGGCAGGGTTACGAGCAGTACGTC. Its translation is CASSLVGLAGGQGYEQYV.

This clonotype was recorded at least ten times. V is TRBV13 and J is TRBJ2-4; no firm D call. The V and J ends lost 2 bases and 7 bases respectively, with 12 bases between them. This CDR3 has 14 residues. Germline CDR1 PRHDT, CDR2 FYEKMQ (reference sequence). The CDR3 coding sequence is TGTGCCAGCAGCTTATCGATCGAGTGGAACATTCAGTACTTC. Translating it yields CASSLSIEWNIQYF.

V is TRBV11-2 and J is TRBJ2-3; D remains ambiguous. Germline-derived CDR1 and CDR2 are SGHAT and FQNNGV. Trimming stripped 4 bases from V and 8 bases from J, with 25 bases between. CDR3 length equals 17 residues. The CDR3 reads CASSSGPFTTPRVTQYF. The CDR3 DNA reads TGTGCCAGCAGCTCCGGACCCTTCACTACCCCCCGTGTTACGCAGTATTTT.

The rearrangement joins TRBV10-2 to TRBJ2-7; TRBD2 matches at 10 bases. The CDR3 consists of 14 residues. Losses at the gene ends were 10 bases for V and 3 bases for J; bases not matched to a gene: 9. Germline V CDR1 and CDR2: WSHSY, SAAADI. CDR3 coding DNA: TGCGCCACCGAAGATATAGCGGGGGGCTACGAGCAGTACTTC. Translated: CATEDIAGGYEQYF.

This clonotype was observed many times. V gene TRBV7-2 combines with J gene TRBJ2-1, with D possibly being TRBD2 (6 bases). This CDR3 has 16 amino acids. Trimming pared 6 bases from V and 7 bases from J, leaving 22 bases between. Germline V lookup: CDR1 SGHTA, CDR2 FQGNSA. The CDR3: CASSHYWLAPNNEQFF. The CDR3 coding sequence is TGTGCCAGCAGTCATTATTGGCTAGCGCCGAATAATGAGCAGTTCTTC.

V usage is TRBV4-3 and J usage is TRBJ1-1; TRBD1 might be the D (5 bases). The CDR3 loop spans 15 amino acids. Between the trimmed V and J ends, which lost 2 bases and 0 bases, there was a span of 10 bases. In germline, CDR1 is LGHNA, CDR2 YSLEER. CDR3: CASSQWGRLNTEAFF. The CDR3, as DNA: TGCGCCAGCAGCCAATGGGGACGGCTGAACACTGAAGCTTTCTTT.

The V call is TRBV19, the J call TRBJ1-6, with TRBD1 matching over 7 bases. The CDR3 extends over 14 amino acids. Germline CDR1 is LNHDA and CDR2 is SQIVND (reference sequence). The ends lost 5 bases at V and 4 bases at J; junction bases unmatched: 2. CDR3 in DNA: TGTGCCAGTAGTGAACAGGGGTATAATTCACCCCTCCACTTT. Amino acid sequence: CASSEQGYNSPLHF.

This clonotype was seen ten or more times. The chain couples TRBV7-2 to TRBJ2-1, with D tentatively TRBD2 (6 bases). Trimming pared 5 bases from V and 2 bases from J, leaving 13 bases between. CDR1 and CDR2 (germline): SGHTA, FQGNSA. This CDR3 comprises 15 residues. The CDR3 DNA is TGTGCCAGCAGCCCCCGGGACTTCGCCTACAATGAGCAGTTCTTC. Amino acids: CASSPRDFAYNEQFF.

The chain recombines TRBV6-2 or TRBV6-3 with TRBJ2-1; perhaps TRBD1 as D (6 bases). From germline, CDR1 is MNHEY and CDR2 SVGEGT. V was pared by 8 bases and J by 10 bases, with 9 bases between. The CDR3 is 10 residues long. The CDR3 coding sequence is TGTGCCAGCGGTAGGGGGGAGCAGTTCTTC. Translated, it gives CASGRGEQFF.

This sequence joins TRBV29-1 and TRBJ1-2, with D perhaps matching TRBD1 (5 bases). The germline CDR1 and CDR2 sequences are SQVTM and ANQGSEA. This CDR3 is 13 amino acids long. Deletions cut 3 bases from V and 2 bases from J, with 10 bases between. The CDR3 spells CSVDMGGNYGYTF. DNA of the CDR3: TGCAGCGTTGATATGGGGGGAAACTATGGCTACACCTTC. The variable domain in full, completed from reference TRBV29-1 and TRBJ1-2, reads SAVISQKPSRDICQRGTSLTIQCQVDSQVTMMFWYRQQPGQSLTLIATANQGSEATYESGFVIDKFPISRPNLTFSTLTVSNMSPEDSSIYLCSVDMGGNYGYTFGSGTRLTVV.